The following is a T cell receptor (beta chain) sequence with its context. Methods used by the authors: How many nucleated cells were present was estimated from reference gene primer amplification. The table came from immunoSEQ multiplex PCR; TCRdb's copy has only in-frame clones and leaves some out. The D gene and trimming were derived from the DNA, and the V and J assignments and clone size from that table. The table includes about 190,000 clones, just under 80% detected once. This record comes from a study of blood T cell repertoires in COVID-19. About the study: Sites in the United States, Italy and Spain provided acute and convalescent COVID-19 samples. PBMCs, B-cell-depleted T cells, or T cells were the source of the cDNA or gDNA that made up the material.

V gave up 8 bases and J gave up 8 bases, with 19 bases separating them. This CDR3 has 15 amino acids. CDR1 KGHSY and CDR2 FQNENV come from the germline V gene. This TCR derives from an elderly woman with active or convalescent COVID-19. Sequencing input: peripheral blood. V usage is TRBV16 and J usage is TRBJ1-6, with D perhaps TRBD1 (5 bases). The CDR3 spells CASGGRDLFDSPLHF. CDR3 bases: TGTGCCAGCGGAGGGAGGGACCTGTTTGATTCACCCCTCCACTTT.